What follows is one T cell receptor (beta chain) and its context. PCR was performed a second time for about 7 to 11 cycles using a sample-barcoded 5' primer and a J-beta primer mix. From the 5' RACE reads, TCRdb called clonotypes with MiXCR, one entry per CDR3 protein. The table shows some 1.4 million distinct CDR3 sequences, with about 43% occurring only once. These data originate in a study of blood T cells in healthy people across ages. CDR3 size: 16 residues. Trimming cost V 6 bases and J 9 bases, with 24 bases left between them. The TCR sequence derives from a young woman in good health. The chain carries TRBV12-3 or TRBV12-4 and TRBJ2-1; unclear D gene. The sequencing sample was made of blood. This CDR3 reads CASSPSTAQSRSEQFF. CDR3 coding DNA: TGTGCCAGCAGCCCCTCAACAGCGCAGAGTCGGAGTGAGCAGTTCTTC.